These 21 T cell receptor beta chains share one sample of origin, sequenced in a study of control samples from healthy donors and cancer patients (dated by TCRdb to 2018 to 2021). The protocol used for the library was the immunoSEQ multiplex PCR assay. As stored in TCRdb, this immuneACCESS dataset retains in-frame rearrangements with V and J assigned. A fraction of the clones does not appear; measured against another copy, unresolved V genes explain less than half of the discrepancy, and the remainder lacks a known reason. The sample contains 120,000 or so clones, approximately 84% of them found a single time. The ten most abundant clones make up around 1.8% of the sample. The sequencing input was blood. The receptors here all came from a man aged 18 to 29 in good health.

The CDR3 DNA reads as TGTGCCAGCAGCCATCCCCAGGGGGTCACTAGCGGACGAGGAGGGCCAGATACGCAGTATTTT. Translating gives CASSHPQGVTSGRGGPDTQYF. This sequence joins TRBV3-1 (or the pseudogene TRBV3-2) and TRBJ2-3; tentative D call: TRBD2 (8 bases). Germline values: CDR1 LGHDT, CDR2 YNNKEL (reference sequence). The CDR3 spans 21 residues. V was clipped by 3 bases and J by 4 bases, with 32 bases between them.

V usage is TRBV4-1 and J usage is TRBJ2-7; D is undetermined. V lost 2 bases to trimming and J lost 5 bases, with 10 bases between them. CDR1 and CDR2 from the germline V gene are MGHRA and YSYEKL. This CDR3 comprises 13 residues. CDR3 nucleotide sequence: TGCGCCAGCAGCCAACGGACGGTCGACGAGCAGTACTTC. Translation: CASSQRTVDEQYF.

CDR3 protein: CASSRKGISDTQYF. The CDR3 DNA reads TGTGCCAGCAGCAGAAAAGGAATTTCAGATACGCAGTATTTT. The V and J genes are TRBV7-3 and TRBJ2-3; no clear D. Trimming stripped 5 bases from V and 4 bases from J, with 13 bases between. This CDR3 has 14 amino acids. Germline lookup yields CDR1 SGHTA and CDR2 FQGTGA.

CDR3 DNA: TGTGCCACCGGGGGGGGAGGAGGAGAGACCCAGTACTTC. Translating gives CATGGGGGETQYF. This chain uses TRBV24-1 with TRBJ2-5, with TRBD2 matching over 7 bases. In germline, CDR1 is KGHDR, CDR2 SFDVKD. Losses at the gene ends were 9 bases for V and 4 bases for J; bases not matched to a gene: 7. The CDR3 covers 13 residues.

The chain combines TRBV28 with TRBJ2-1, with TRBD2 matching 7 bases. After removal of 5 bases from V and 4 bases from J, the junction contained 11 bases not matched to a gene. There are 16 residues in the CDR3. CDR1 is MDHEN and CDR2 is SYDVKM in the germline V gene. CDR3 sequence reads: CASSPQSLARYNEQFF. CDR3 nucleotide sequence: TGTGCCAGCAGTCCGCAGTCACTAGCGAGGTACAATGAGCAGTTCTTC.

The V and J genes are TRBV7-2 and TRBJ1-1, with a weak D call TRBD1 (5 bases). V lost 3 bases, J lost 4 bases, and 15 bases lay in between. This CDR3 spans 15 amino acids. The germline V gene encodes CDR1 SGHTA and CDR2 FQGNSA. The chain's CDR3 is CASSFSQAQGTEAFF. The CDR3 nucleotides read TGTGCCAGCAGCTTCTCTCAAGCTCAGGGCACTGAAGCTTTCTTT.

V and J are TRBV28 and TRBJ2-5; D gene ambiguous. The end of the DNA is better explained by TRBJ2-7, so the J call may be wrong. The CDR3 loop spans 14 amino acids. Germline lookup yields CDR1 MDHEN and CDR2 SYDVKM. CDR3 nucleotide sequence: TGTGCCAGCAGTCGGGCAGGTTTTGTCAACGAGCAGTACTTC. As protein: CASSRAGFVNEQYF.

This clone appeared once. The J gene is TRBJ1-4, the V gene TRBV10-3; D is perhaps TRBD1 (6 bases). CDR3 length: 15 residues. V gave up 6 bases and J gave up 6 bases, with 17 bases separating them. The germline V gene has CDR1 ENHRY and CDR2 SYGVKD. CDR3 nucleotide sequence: TGTGCCATCAGGAGGGGCACAGGGAAGGATGAAAAACTGTTTTTT. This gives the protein CAIRRGTGKDEKLFF.

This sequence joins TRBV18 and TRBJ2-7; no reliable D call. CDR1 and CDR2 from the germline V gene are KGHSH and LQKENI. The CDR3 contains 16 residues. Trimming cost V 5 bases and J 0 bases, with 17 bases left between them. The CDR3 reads CASSAIGSGYSYEQYF. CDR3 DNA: TGTGCCAGCTCAGCCATCGGGTCCGGGTACTCCTACGAGCAGTACTTC.

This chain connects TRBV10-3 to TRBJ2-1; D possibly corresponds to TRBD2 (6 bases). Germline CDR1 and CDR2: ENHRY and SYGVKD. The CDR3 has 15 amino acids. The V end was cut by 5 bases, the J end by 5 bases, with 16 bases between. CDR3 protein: CAISPPGLLNNEQFF. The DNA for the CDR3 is TGTGCCATCAGTCCCCCGGGACTTCTAAACAATGAGCAGTTCTTC.

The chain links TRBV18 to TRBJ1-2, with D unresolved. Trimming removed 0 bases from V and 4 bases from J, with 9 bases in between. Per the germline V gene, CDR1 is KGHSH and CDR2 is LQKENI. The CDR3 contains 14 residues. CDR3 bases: TGTGCCAGCTCACCACCGCTGGGAGGCTATGGCTACACCTTC. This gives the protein CASSPPLGGYGYTF.

DNA of the CDR3: TGTGCCAGCAGTGATAACAGGAGAGAAGCTTTCTTT. As protein: CASSDNRREAFF. The V call is TRBV25-1, the J call TRBJ1-1; D is possibly TRBD1 (5 bases). CDR3 length equals 12 residues. The germline V gene has CDR1 MGHDK and CDR2 SYGVNS. V shed 3 bases and J shed 8 bases, with 10 bases lying between them.

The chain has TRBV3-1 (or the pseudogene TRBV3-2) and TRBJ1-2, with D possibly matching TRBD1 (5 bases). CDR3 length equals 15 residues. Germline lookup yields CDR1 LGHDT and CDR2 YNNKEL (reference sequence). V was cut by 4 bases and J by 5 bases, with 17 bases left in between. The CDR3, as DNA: TGTGCCAGCAGCCCGGGACCCCCTCCGGGTTATGGCTACACCTTC. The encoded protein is CASSPGPPPGYGYTF.

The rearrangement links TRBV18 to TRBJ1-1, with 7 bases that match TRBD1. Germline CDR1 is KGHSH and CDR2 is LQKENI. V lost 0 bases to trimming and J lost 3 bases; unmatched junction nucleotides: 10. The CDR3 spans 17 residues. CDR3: CASSPPKLTGMDTEAFF. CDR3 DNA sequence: TGTGCCAGCTCACCACCAAAACTGACAGGGATGGACACTGAAGCTTTCTTT.

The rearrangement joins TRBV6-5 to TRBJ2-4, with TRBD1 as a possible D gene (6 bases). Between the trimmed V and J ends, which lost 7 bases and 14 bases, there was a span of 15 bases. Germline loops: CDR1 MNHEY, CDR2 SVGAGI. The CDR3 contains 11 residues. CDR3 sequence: CASKEGGREYF. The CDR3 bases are TGTGCCAGCAAAGAAGGGGGACGGGAGTACTTC.

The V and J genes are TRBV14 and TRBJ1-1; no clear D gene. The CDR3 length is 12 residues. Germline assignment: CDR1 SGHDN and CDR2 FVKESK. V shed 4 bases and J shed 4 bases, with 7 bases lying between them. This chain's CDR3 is CASSLSGTEAFF. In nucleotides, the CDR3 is TGTGCCAGCAGCCTTTCGGGCACTGAAGCTTTCTTT.

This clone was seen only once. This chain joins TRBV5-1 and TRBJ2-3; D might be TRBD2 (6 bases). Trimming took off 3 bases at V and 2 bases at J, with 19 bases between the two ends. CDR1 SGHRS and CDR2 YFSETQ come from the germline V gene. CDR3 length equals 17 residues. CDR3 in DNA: TGCGCCAGCAGCTCCCAGACTAGAGCGGAACCCACAGATACGCAGTATTTT. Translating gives CASSSQTRAEPTDTQYF.

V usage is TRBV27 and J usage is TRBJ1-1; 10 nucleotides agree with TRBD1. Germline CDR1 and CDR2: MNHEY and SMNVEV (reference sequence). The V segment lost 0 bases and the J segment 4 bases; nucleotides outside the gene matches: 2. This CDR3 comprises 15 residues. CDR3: CASSLSGQGGTEAFF. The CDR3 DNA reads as TGTGCCAGCAGTTTATCTGGACAGGGGGGCACTGAAGCTTTCTTT.

Here the CDR3 reads CASSLGAGTQGTQYF. In nucleotides, the CDR3 is TGTGCCAGCAGCTTAGGGGCAGGAACCCAGGGCACGCAGTATTTT. This chain links TRBV7-2 with TRBJ2-3; TRBD1 is a possible D gene (5 bases). The ends were cut back, 1 base at V and 9 bases at J, with 17 bases in the middle. Germline-derived CDR1 and CDR2 are SGHTA and FQGNSA. The CDR3 runs to 15 residues.

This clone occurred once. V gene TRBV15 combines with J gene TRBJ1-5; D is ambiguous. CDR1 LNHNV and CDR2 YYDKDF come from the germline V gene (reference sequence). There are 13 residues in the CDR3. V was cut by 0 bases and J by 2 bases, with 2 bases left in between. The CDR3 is CATSRDRNQPQHF. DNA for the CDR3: TGTGCCACCAGCAGAGATCGCAATCAGCCCCAGCATTTT.

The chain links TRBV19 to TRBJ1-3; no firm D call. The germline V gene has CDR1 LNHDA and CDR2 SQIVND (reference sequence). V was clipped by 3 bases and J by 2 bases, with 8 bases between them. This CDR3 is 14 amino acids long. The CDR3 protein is CASSMMGTGNTIYF. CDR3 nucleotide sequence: TGTGCCAGTAGTATGATGGGAACTGGAAACACCATATATTTT.